The clone carrying this TCR beta chain was seen many times. This sample was taken from a study of human T cells and chemical hapten exposure. Described time point: patch test 1, 2 weeks after DPC sensitization. As to treatment: therapeutic diphenylcyclopropenone sensitization with weekly scalp DPC. TCRdb called the RACE reads again in MiXCR, with one record for every CDR3 protein. There are some 81,000 distinct CDR3 sequences in the sample; 7% to 8% occur only once, and around 1.5% lies in the top ten. The CDR3 has 15 residues. J lost 2 bases, V lost 7 bases, and 10 bases had no gene match. This clonotype was obtained from a woman aged 25 to 39 with alopecia areata. Some clones in this sample may be carry-over from other donors' samples. Source: whole blood, taken in connection with sensitization to the hapten diphenylcyclopropenone (DPC). V is TRBV12-3 or TRBV12-4 and J is TRBJ1-1, with 7 nucleotides matching TRBD1. In nucleotides, the CDR3 is TGTGCCAGCATCGAAAGGGGGCGGGTAAACACTGAAGCTTTCTTT. Translation: CASIERGRVNTEAFF.